This passage covers 15 T cell receptor beta chains from one sample sequenced in a study of T-cell memory formation after mild COVID-19. TCRdb fed the 5' RACE reads into MiXCR, producing one record per CDR3 protein. This sample yields a few hundred thousand distinct CDR3 sequences, of which about 23% are seen a single time; roughly an eighth belongs to the top ten. The sample was PBMCs or a T cell subset sorted from them (not recorded which). The receptors stem from an adult woman who had mild COVID-19 (a few samples of this study predate the infection). Cell type and time point are not known.

The V and J genes are TRBV5-1 and TRBJ2-3; no clear D gene. The CDR3 runs 14 residues. Germline V gives CDR1 SGHRS, CDR2 YFSETQ. V was cut by 3 bases and J by 6 bases, with 14 bases left in between. In nucleotides, the CDR3 is TGCGCCAGCAGCTCGACCCCCGGTTGGGATACGCAGTATTTT. Amino acid sequence: CASSSTPGWDTQYF.

This chain links TRBV13 with TRBJ1-3; the D is unclear. The germline V gene encodes CDR1 PRHDT and CDR2 FYEKMQ (reference sequence). Trimming removed 4 bases at V and 1 base at J, with 14 bases between. The CDR3 covers 16 residues. The CDR3 nucleotides read TGTGCCAGCAGCTCCGTTCGCTGGGGTTCTGGAAACACCATATATTTT. Amino acid sequence: CASSSVRWGSGNTIYF.

This clonotype has more than one count but fewer than ten. The chain links TRBV7-2 to TRBJ1-4; no clear D. Germline CDR1 is SGHTA and CDR2 is FQGNSA. V lost 5 bases, J lost 1 base, and 11 bases lay in between. The length of the CDR3 is 15 residues. CDR3 amino acids: CASSPRHGTNEKLFF. In DNA form, the CDR3 reads TGTGCCAGCAGCCCGCGTCACGGAACTAATGAAAAACTGTTTTTT.

This clonotype was detected only a few times. V gene TRBV29-1 combines with J gene TRBJ2-1, with 12 nucleotides matching TRBD2. Germline loops: CDR1 SQVTM, CDR2 ANQGSEA. V was pared by 4 bases and J by 9 bases, with 7 bases of the junction left unmatched. This CDR3 has 14 amino acids. CDR3: CSVGLAGARSEQFF. CDR3 bases: TGCAGCGTTGGACTAGCGGGGGCTAGGAGTGAGCAGTTCTTC.

The table lists this clonotype with many counts. One junction end disagrees with the germline gene, perhaps due to a read error. The chain uses TRBV5-1 and TRBJ2-7; 10 bases match TRBD1. This CDR3 region has 14 residues. Per germline, CDR1 SGHRS and CDR2 YFSETQ. CDR3 bases: TGTGCCAGCAGTTCCGGGACAGGGGACTACGAGCAGTACTTC. It yields the protein CASSSGTGDYEQYF. The full variable domain, rest sourced from reference TRBV5-1 and TRBJ2-7, is KAGVTQTPRYLIKTRGQQVTLSCSPISGHRSVSWYQQTPGQGLQFLFEYFSETQRNKGNFPGRFSGRQFSNSRSEMNVSTLELGDSALYLCASSSGTGDYEQYFGPGTRLTVT.

The V call is TRBV5-6, the J call TRBJ2-1; weak D call: TRBD2 (5 bases). Germline V lookup: CDR1 SGHDT, CDR2 YYEEEE. The CDR3 has 15 residues. With 1 base removed from V and 3 bases from J, the gap between germline ends came to 11 bases. CDR3 sequence reads: CASSLWAGNYNEQFF. The DNA for the CDR3 is TGTGCCAGCAGCTTGTGGGCGGGTAACTACAATGAGCAGTTCTTC.

The chain's CDR3 is CASSATSGGAHEQFF. CDR3 sequence (DNA): TGTGCCAGCAGTGCGACTAGCGGGGGGGCCCATGAGCAGTTCTTC. The rearrangement uses TRBV12-3 or TRBV12-4 and TRBJ2-1; 14 nucleotides align to TRBD2. J gave up 8 bases and V 5 bases, and 5 bases lay outside the gene matches. The CDR3 consists of 15 residues.

The sample holds a few counts of this clonotype. This chain uses TRBV4-1 with TRBJ2-2, with 9 bases aligning to TRBD1. Germline-derived CDR1 and CDR2 are MGHRA and YSYEKL. Trimming at V came to 3 bases and at J to 4 bases, leaving 9 bases not matched to a gene. CDR3 size: 17 residues. For the CDR3, the DNA is TGCGCCAGCAGCCAGACCCCCGGGACAGGGTCCACCGGGGAGCTGTTTTTT. This codes for CASSQTPGTGSTGELFF.

This clonotype was detected many times. The chain combines TRBV20-1 with TRBJ2-7; no definite D call. The V gene lost 0 bases and the J gene lost 2 bases, with 5 bases spanning the gap. The germline V gene encodes CDR1 DFQATT and CDR2 SNEGSKA (reference sequence). This CDR3 has 12 residues. The CDR3 protein is CSARDLTYEQYF. The CDR3 nucleotides are TGCAGTGCTAGAGATCTAACCTACGAGCAGTACTTC.

The table lists this clonotype with a few counts. The chain carries TRBV27 and TRBJ2-3, with D hard to call. Germline V gene sequence: CDR1 MNHEY, CDR2 SMNVEV (reference sequence). Trimming left V 4 bases short and J 2 bases short, with 13 bases between. The CDR3 is 15 residues long. Here the CDR3 DNA reads TGTGCCAGCAGTTCCGATACGGTGGCCACAGATACGCAGTATTTT. Its protein is CASSSDTVATDTQYF.

V is TRBV27 and J is TRBJ2-7, with TRBD1 identical over 12 bases. V was clipped by 2 bases and J by 3 bases; unmatched bases: 5. Germline loops: CDR1 MNHEY, CDR2 SMNVEV (reference sequence). The CDR3 is 16 amino acids. CDR3 region: CASSLRGTGGRYEQYF. CDR3 sequence (DNA): TGTGCCAGCAGTTTAAGAGGGACAGGGGGCCGCTACGAGCAGTACTTC.

Ten or more counts support this clonotype. This chain links TRBV5-1 with TRBJ2-7; a possible D gene is TRBD1 (7 bases). This CDR3 contains 15 residues. Germline CDR1 reads SGHRS; CDR2 reads YFSETQ. Trimming cost V 3 bases and J 1 base, with 14 bases left between them. The CDR3 DNA reads as TGCGCCAGCAGCTACGGGCAGGGGGGATCCTACGAGCAGTACTTC. Translation gives CASSYGQGGSYEQYF.

This clonotype appeared a few times. V is TRBV12-3 or TRBV12-4 and J is TRBJ1-6; D unclear. With 7 bases removed from V and 7 bases from J, the gap between germline ends came to 8 bases. The CDR3 sequence is 12 residues long. The CDR3 DNA is TGTGCCAGCAATATGCCGAATTCACCCCTCCACTTT. Translated: CASNMPNSPLHF.

This chain uses TRBV25-1 with TRBJ2-1; D is ambiguous. V was cut by 7 bases and J by 7 bases, with 17 bases left in between. The CDR3 extends over 14 amino acids. Germline assignment: CDR1 MGHDK and CDR2 SYGVNS. As DNA, the CDR3 is TGTGCCAGCACAAGTGGTGGTGGGGTAAATGAGCAGTTCTTC. It translates to CASTSGGGVNEQFF.

The chain employs TRBV11-2 and TRBJ2-5, with 15 nucleotides matching TRBD2. Germline-derived CDR1 and CDR2 are SGHAT and FQNNGV. The CDR3 is 21 amino acids. J lost 0 bases, V lost 6 bases, and 17 bases had no gene match. As DNA, the CDR3 is TGTGCCAGCAGAAGGGGACTAGCGGGGGGAACCGAGCAATCCTACCAAGAGACCCAGTACTTC. Its translation: CASRRGLAGGTEQSYQETQYF.